A single sample gave rise to the 6 T cell receptor beta chains below, sequenced in a study of cytomegalovirus exposure and HLA in healthy donors. The PCR ran on 60 Vbeta and 13 Jbeta primers. This table comes from immunoSEQ multiplex PCR, and its TCRdb copy is limited to in-frame clones, with some not included. The sample comprises about 130,000 clones, 83% of which are singletons, and approximately 3.6% rests with the top ten. Material for sequencing was PBMCs. The receptors derive from a woman aged 40 to 50 in good health and CMV-seropositive.

This chain connects TRBV23-1 to TRBJ2-1; the match to TRBD2 covers 8 bases. TRBV23-1 is filed as an ORF, its function uncertain. The trim removed 5 bases at V and 2 bases at J, leaving 11 bases unmatched. The CDR3 consists of 17 residues. CDR3 loop: CASSNRGGSGTYNEQFF. DNA for the CDR3: TGCGCCAGCAGTAACCGGGGGGGATCAGGCACCTACAATGAGCAGTTCTTC.

The gene calls are TRBV5-1 and TRBJ1-2; D perhaps matches TRBD1 (5 bases). The CDR3 consists of 16 residues. V lost 0 bases to trimming and J lost 3 bases, with 15 bases between them. Germline V gene lookup returns CDR1 SGHRS and CDR2 YFSETQ. The CDR3: CASSLGLGGGDYGYTF. CDR3 DNA: TGCGCCAGCAGCTTGGGATTGGGGGGAGGAGACTATGGCTACACCTTC.

The chain combines TRBV5-4 with TRBJ1-6; 7 bases align to TRBD1. The CDR3 loop spans 14 amino acids. Trimming removed 4 bases from V and 5 bases from J; junction bases left unmatched: 3. Germline values: CDR1 SGHNT, CDR2 YYREEE (reference sequence). This CDR3 is CASSPQGDNSPLHF. The CDR3 nucleotides read TGTGCCAGCAGCCCTCAGGGGGATAATTCACCCCTCCACTTT.

V is TRBV10-1 and J is TRBJ1-1; D unclear. The CDR3 has 14 amino acids. Trimming stripped 3 bases from V and 5 bases from J, with 13 bases between. Germline CDR1 and CDR2: WNHNN and SYGVQD (reference sequence). In DNA, the CDR3 is TGCGCCAGCAGTGAAGACCCGCCAGGAACTGAAGCTTTCTTT. It specifies CASSEDPPGTEAFF.

The gene calls are TRBV9 and TRBJ2-1; D not resolved. Germline lookup yields CDR1 SGDLS and CDR2 YYNGEE. With 0 bases removed from V and 5 bases from J, the gap between germline ends came to 12 bases. CDR3 length: 15 amino acids. In DNA form, the CDR3 reads TGTGCCAGCAGCGTAGGGTCGGGTGCAAACAATGAGCAGTTCTTC. It is translated as CASSVGSGANNEQFF.

The gene calls are TRBV2 and TRBJ2-1, with D tentatively TRBD2 (5 bases). Germline lookup yields CDR1 SNHLY and CDR2 FYNNEI. The CDR3 sequence is 11 residues long. V lost 11 bases and J lost 3, with 8 bases in between. The CDR3 nucleotides read TGTGCCGCCGGGGTCTACAATGAGCAGTTCTTC. Residues: CAAGVYNEQFF.